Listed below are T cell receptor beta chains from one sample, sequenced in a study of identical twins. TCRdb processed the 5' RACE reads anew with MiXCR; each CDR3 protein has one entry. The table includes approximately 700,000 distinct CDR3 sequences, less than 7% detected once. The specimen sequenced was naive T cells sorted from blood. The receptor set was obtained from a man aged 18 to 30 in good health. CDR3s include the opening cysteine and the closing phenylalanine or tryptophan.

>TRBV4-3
CASSSAQGAFEQYF
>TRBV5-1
CASSLPTDRGTQYF
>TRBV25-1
CASSEPFSGSRANVLTF
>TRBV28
CASSSAGGGGTEAFF
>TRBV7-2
CAIPQDEGYTF
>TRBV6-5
CASSYSHSGEKTQYF
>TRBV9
CASSVGQFVTGELFF
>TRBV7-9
CASSPVGASSNEQFF
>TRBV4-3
CASSQEHGPDTQYF
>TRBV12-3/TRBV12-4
CASSATWGGELFF
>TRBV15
CATSSQGDEKLFF
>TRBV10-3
CAIGTSGDTQYF
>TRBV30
CAWSYGGHSNTGELFF
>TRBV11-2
CASRPGQGVGEAFF
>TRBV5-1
CASSLAERADNEQFF
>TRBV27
CASSPGQGAFYEQYF
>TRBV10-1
CASSEGQGATDTQYF
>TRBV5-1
CASSLEGRLATNEKLFF
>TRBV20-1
CSAPTGGGGELFF
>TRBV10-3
CAIRGTSGREYNEQFF
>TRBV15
CATSRVGQGNEKLFF
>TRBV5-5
CASSLSTLENIQYF
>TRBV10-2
CASSIAGRNTEAFF
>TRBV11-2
CASRRQGEIRGYGYTF
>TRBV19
CASSMVQGQPQHF
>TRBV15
CATSRGRGNEKLFF
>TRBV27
CASSLSYVYEQYF
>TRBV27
CASTDTGIHEQFF
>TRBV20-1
CSASLLGGGGETQYF
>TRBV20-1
CSARGVTSGTDTQYF
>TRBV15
CATSREMRGGTDTQYF
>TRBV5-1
CASRTLAGFRETQYF
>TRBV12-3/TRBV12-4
CASSLEPVSYNEQFF
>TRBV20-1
CSGAGTGRNYGYTF
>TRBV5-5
CASSLEHSYNEQFF
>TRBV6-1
CASSEVTGGETQYF
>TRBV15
CATSKRLAGGPADTQYF
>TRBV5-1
CASSWTGLDTGELFF
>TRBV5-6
CASSLWNDGETQYF
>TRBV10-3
CATRGVSGVGNQPQHF
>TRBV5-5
CASTLDRGNEQFF
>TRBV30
CAWSPRDRGSPLHF
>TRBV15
CATSSGQGGDTQYF
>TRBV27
CASSLSGQAVETQYF
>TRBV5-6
CASSLGQAVTDTQYF
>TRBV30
CAWRVTGTGGGYGYTF
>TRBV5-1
CASSLENREGYTF
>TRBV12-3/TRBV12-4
CASTWWGGTEAFF
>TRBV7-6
CASSLLYRGANEKLFF
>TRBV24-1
CATRGQTVNTEAFF
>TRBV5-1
CASSLVGSGSGAYNEQFF
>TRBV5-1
CASSLELESTDTQYF
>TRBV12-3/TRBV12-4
CASSLPGSLVLTF
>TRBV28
CASSRIAGGYNEQFF
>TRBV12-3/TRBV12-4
CASSPDSPLYGYTF
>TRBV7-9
CASSLGTGRSRQFF
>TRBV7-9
CASSLPTRLGPQHF
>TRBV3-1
CASSRRVAFYEQYF
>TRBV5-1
CASRTGEDEKLFF
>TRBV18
CASSPPVFKGETQYF